The 27 T cell receptor beta chains presented below share a single source sample, sequenced in a study of T-cell memory formation after mild COVID-19. TCRdb recomputed calls from the 5' RACE reads with MiXCR, one row per CDR3 protein. This table holds roughly 450,000 distinct CDR3 sequences, roughly 18% found once. Sequenced input: PBMCs or a T cell subset sorted from them (not recorded which). The receptors derive from an adult woman who had mild COVID-19 (a few samples of this study predate the infection). Cell type and time point are not known.

The CDR3 DNA is TGCGCCAGCAGCTATTTCCAGGGGTTAAGCACTGAAGCTTTCTTT. This codes for CASSYFQGLSTEAFF. J is TRBJ1-1 and V is TRBV5-1; D is possibly TRBD1 (6 bases). V gave up 3 bases and J gave up 4 bases, with 16 bases separating them. The CDR3 spans 15 residues. Germline CDR1 reads SGHRS; CDR2 reads YFSETQ.

The chain employs TRBV29-1 and TRBJ2-7; possibly TRBD2 for D (5 bases). Germline V gene sequence: CDR1 SQVTM, CDR2 ANQGSEA. Trimming took 0 bases from V and 1 from J, leaving 7 bases between them. This CDR3 is built from 13 residues. The DNA of the CDR3 is TGCAGCGTTGAAGACGGGGAGTCCTACGAGCAGTACTTC. Translated: CSVEDGESYEQYF.

The rearrangement joins TRBV10-3 to TRBJ2-6; D call uncertain. This CDR3 is 13 amino acids long. V lost 10 bases, J lost 2 bases, and 9 bases lay in between. The germline gives CDR1 ENHRY, CDR2 SYGVKD. The CDR3 reads CATRNAGANVLTF. The CDR3 DNA is TGTGCCACCCGCAATGCTGGGGCCAACGTCCTGACTTTC.

A few counts support this clonotype. The chain recombines TRBV25-1 with TRBJ2-5; D may correspond to TRBD1 or TRBD2 (5 bases each). The CDR3 spans 13 residues. The V end was cut by 6 bases, the J end by 5 bases, with 13 bases between. CDR1 and CDR2 (germline): MGHDK, SYGVNS. The DNA for the CDR3 is TGTGCCAGCAGGAATGGGGGTGGCGAGACCCAGTACTTC. It codes for CASRNGGGETQYF.

The chain uses TRBV6-2 or TRBV6-3 and TRBJ2-2; D is perhaps TRBD2 (6 bases). The CDR3 contains 18 residues. The V and J ends lost 2 bases and 3 bases respectively, with 19 bases between them. Germline values: CDR1 MNHEY, CDR2 SVGEGT. CDR3 loop: CASSYVLGLRVDTGELFF. Written as DNA, the CDR3 is TGTGCCAGCAGTTACGTCCTGGGACTTAGGGTCGACACCGGGGAGCTGTTTTTT.

The V call is TRBV5-1, the J call TRBJ2-2, with TRBD2 matching 8 bases. This CDR3 has 17 residues. Trimming took 0 bases from V and 8 from J; bases not matched to a gene: 12. Germline CDR1 reads SGHRS; CDR2 reads YFSETQ. The CDR3 loop reads CASSLDWRGASKGELFF. DNA of the CDR3: TGCGCCAGCAGCTTGGACTGGCGGGGGGCCTCGAAAGGGGAGCTGTTTTTT.

In its sample, this clonotype was seen once. The chain links TRBV12-3 or TRBV12-4 to TRBJ1-2, with a possible D match to TRBD1 (5 bases). This CDR3 is built from 12 residues. The germline V and J ends were trimmed by 5 bases and 5 bases, with 9 bases remaining between them. In DNA, the CDR3 is TGTGCCAGCAGTGACAGACTTTATGGCTACACCTTC. Its translation: CASSDRLYGYTF.

This clonotype occurred a few times. The gene calls are TRBV4-3 and TRBJ1-5, with 8 positions matching TRBD1. The CDR3 extends over 14 amino acids. From germline, CDR1 is LGHNA and CDR2 YSLEER. Unmatched junction bases numbered 4, after V lost 4 bases and J lost 5 bases. The CDR3: CASSPDRGDQPQHF. The CDR3 coding sequence is TGCGCCAGCAGCCCCGACAGGGGAGATCAGCCCCAGCATTTT.

This chain connects TRBV5-1 to TRBJ1-2; D is undetermined. Germline V CDR1 and CDR2: SGHRS, YFSETQ. The CDR3 runs 14 residues. The germline V and J ends were trimmed by 2 bases and 2 bases, with 10 bases remaining between them. The CDR3 sequence: CASSFGEQNYGYTF. DNA for the CDR3: TGCGCCAGCAGCTTCGGAGAACAGAACTATGGCTACACCTTC.

The chain uses TRBV27 and TRBJ1-2; no clear D. The CDR3 is made up of 14 amino acids. V lost 3 bases and J lost 6, with 14 bases in between. Germline V gene lookup returns CDR1 MNHEY and CDR2 SMNVEV (reference sequence). The CDR3 DNA reads as TGTGCCAGCAGTTTTATCGACCAAGGGAATGGCTACACCTTC. This gives the protein CASSFIDQGNGYTF.

This clonotype was found a few times. The chain joins TRBV7-8 to TRBJ1-5; D might be TRBD1 (6 bases). The germline gives CDR1 SGHVS, CDR2 FQNEAQ. The V gene lost 5 bases and the J gene lost 5 bases, with 10 bases spanning the gap. CDR3 size: 13 residues. This chain's CDR3 is CASSRRGDQPQHF. The DNA of the CDR3 is TGTGCCAGCAGCCGCAGGGGTGATCAGCCCCAGCATTTT. The whole variable domain, filled in from reference TRBV7-8 and TRBJ1-5, reads GAGVSQSPRYKVAKRGQDVALRCDPISGHVSLFWYQQALGQGPEFLTYFQNEAQLDKSGLPSDRFFAERPEGSVSTLKIQRTQQEDSAVYLCASSRRGDQPQHFGDGTRLSIL.

V and J are TRBV30 and TRBJ1-6, with no clear D. The CDR3 spans 12 residues. Trimming shortened V by 8 bases and J by 8 bases, and 13 bases separated the two germline ends. Germline V gives CDR1 GTSNPN, CDR2 SVGIG (reference sequence). CDR3 loop: CAPRAGYSPLHF. DNA of the CDR3: TGTGCCCCCCGAGCTGGGTATTCACCCCTCCACTTT. The variable domain in full, with the rest retrieved from reference TRBV30 and TRBJ1-6, is SQTIHQWPATLVQPVGSPLSLECTVEGTSNPNLYWYRQAAGRGLQLLFYSVGIGQISSEVPQNLSASRPQDRQFILSSKKLLLSDSGFYLCAPRAGYSPLHFGNGTRLTVT.

This clonotype was seen more than once but under ten times. This chain uses TRBV15 with TRBJ1-2; D remains ambiguous. Germline CDR1 reads LNHNV; CDR2 reads YYDKDF (reference sequence). The CDR3 runs 13 residues. V gave up 0 bases and J gave up 4 bases, with 6 bases separating them. CDR3 nucleotide sequence: TGTGCCACCAGCAGAGAAGATGGCTATGGCTACACCTTC. This gives the protein CATSREDGYGYTF.

This clonotype was detected many times. V gene TRBV5-1 combines with J gene TRBJ1-1; D gene uncertain. The germline V gene encodes CDR1 SGHRS and CDR2 YFSETQ. The CDR3 covers 13 residues. V was shortened by 6 bases and J by 4 bases, with 13 bases between the two germline ends. CDR3 protein: CASTPGVGTEAFF. The CDR3 DNA reads TGCGCCAGCACCCCCGGGGTAGGCACTGAAGCTTTCTTT.

This clonotype was counted between two and nine times. The V gene is TRBV5-1, the J gene TRBJ2-5; 7 bases map to TRBD1. The CDR3 sequence is 14 residues long. Germline CDR1 and CDR2: SGHRS and YFSETQ. With 4 bases clipped from V and 5 bases from J, the junction kept 8 bases outside the gene matches. The CDR3 DNA follows: TGCGCCAGCAGCACAGGGGAAAGGCGGGAGACCCAGTACTTC. Residues: CASSTGERRETQYF.

This clonotype has only a few counts. The chain employs TRBV10-3 and TRBJ1-1; perhaps TRBD1 as D (6 bases). The CDR3 has 15 residues. The V gene lost 9 bases and the J gene lost 3 bases, with 20 bases spanning the gap. CDR1 and CDR2 (germline): ENHRY, SYGVKD. The CDR3 loop reads CAITPGAPSDTEAFF. The DNA for the CDR3 is TGTGCCATAACCCCAGGGGCCCCCTCGGACACTGAAGCTTTCTTT.

This clonotype was picked up a small number of times. The chain uses TRBV20-1 and TRBJ1-1, with D possibly TRBD1 on 5 matching bases. There are 12 residues in the CDR3. V was pared by 4 bases and J by 4 bases, with 10 bases between. CDR1 and CDR2 from the germline V gene are DFQATT and SNEGSKA (reference sequence). CDR3 protein: CSANRQSTEAFF. CDR3 coding DNA: TGCAGTGCTAACAGACAGAGCACTGAAGCTTTCTTT.

The gene calls are TRBV7-9 and TRBJ1-2, with TRBD1 identical over 7 bases. The CDR3 length is 13 residues. V was clipped by 7 bases and J by 8 bases; unmatched bases: 10. Germline values: CDR1 SEHNR, CDR2 FQNEAQ (reference sequence). The CDR3 spells CASTSTSTGGYTF. The CDR3 region has the DNA TGTGCCAGCACCTCAACCTCGACAGGGGGCTACACCTTC.

V and J are TRBV12-3 or TRBV12-4 and TRBJ1-1; D might be TRBD1 (5 bases). Trimming removed 2 bases at V and 2 bases at J, with 12 bases between. The CDR3 loop spans 15 amino acids. The CDR3 protein is CASSLPGRVNTEAFF. CDR3 sequence (DNA): TGTGCCAGCAGTTTACCTGGCAGGGTAAACACTGAAGCTTTCTTT.

The chain links TRBV12-3 or TRBV12-4 to TRBJ2-5, with 9 positions matching TRBD2. Losses at the gene ends were 3 bases for V and 3 bases for J; bases not matched to a gene: 14. There are 18 residues in the CDR3. CDR3 protein: CASSFGIGLAGLEETQYF. CDR3 bases: TGTGCCAGCAGTTTCGGAATTGGGCTAGCGGGATTGGAAGAGACCCAGTACTTC.

There are a few counts of this clonotype. The gene calls are TRBV29-1 and TRBJ2-3; the match to TRBD2 covers 10 bases. Germline V gene lookup returns CDR1 SQVTM and CDR2 ANQGSEA. This CDR3 is built from 19 residues. Trimming took 6 bases from V and 2 from J; bases not matched to a gene: 20. DNA of the CDR3: TGCAGCGTCTTAGGGTTGCCAGCGGGGGGGCTCCCTGACACAGATACGCAGTATTTT. Its protein is CSVLGLPAGGLPDTDTQYF.

The CDR3 is CASSFRTGGETQYF. CDR3 sequence (DNA): TGTGCCAGCAGTTTTCGGACAGGCGGAGAGACCCAGTACTTC. The V call is TRBV12-3 or TRBV12-4, the J call TRBJ2-5, with 7 positions matching TRBD1. The CDR3 consists of 14 residues. Trimming took 3 bases from V and 4 from J; bases not matched to a gene: 5.

This clonotype appeared many times. The chain combines TRBV5-5 with TRBJ2-2; 14 bases are a match to TRBD2. This CDR3 region has 20 residues. With 4 bases clipped from V and 4 bases from J, the junction kept 15 bases outside the gene matches. CDR1 and CDR2 (germline): SGHKS, YYEKEE (reference sequence). The CDR3 sequence: CASSPKSGTSGSSVTGELFF. The CDR3 DNA reads TGTGCCAGCAGCCCGAAATCCGGGACTAGCGGGAGTAGTGTCACCGGGGAGCTGTTTTTT.

V gene TRBV25-1 combines with J gene TRBJ2-1; 12 positions match TRBD2. CDR3 length equals 19 residues. The V and J ends lost 6 bases and 5 bases, in that order; junction bases with no gene match: 17. CDR1 MGHDK and CDR2 SYGVNS come from the germline V gene. CDR3 sequence: CASSETKGWPSGGDNEQFF. Written as DNA, the CDR3 is TGTGCCAGCAGCGAGACCAAGGGTTGGCCTAGCGGGGGGGACAATGAGCAGTTCTTC. Full variable domain (remainder filled in from reference TRBV25-1 and TRBJ2-1): EADIYQTPRYLVIGTGKKITLECSQTMGHDKMYWYQQDPGMELHLIHYSYGVNSTEKGDLSSESTVSRIRTEHFPLTLESARPSHTSQYLCASSETKGWPSGGDNEQFFGPGTRLTVL.

The chain links TRBV10-3 to TRBJ1-6; D uncertain. The CDR3 loop spans 11 amino acids. The V gene's germline CDR1 is ENHRY and CDR2 SYGVKD. The ends were cut back, 2 bases at V and 13 bases at J, with 6 bases in the middle. This CDR3 reads CAISEGWPLHF. The CDR3 coding sequence is TGTGCCATCAGTGAGGGGTGGCCCCTCCACTTT.

The table lists this clonotype with many counts. This chain uses TRBV24-1 with TRBJ2-2; the D call may be TRBD1 or TRBD2 (5 bases each). The V and J ends lost 3 bases and 3 bases respectively, with 10 bases between them. The CDR3 is 15 residues long. Germline V CDR1 and CDR2: KGHDR, SFDVKD. This CDR3 reads CATSDVPGHTGELFF. The CDR3 DNA reads as TGTGCCACCAGTGATGTCCCGGGACACACCGGGGAGCTGTTTTTT.

This sequence joins TRBV7-2 and TRBJ2-7, with D unresolved. Looked up from germline, CDR1 is SGHTA and CDR2 is FQGNSA. V was cut by 2 bases and J by 12 bases, with 11 bases left in between. This CDR3 is 11 amino acids long. The CDR3 protein is CASSLQRGVYF. The CDR3 DNA is TGTGCCAGCAGCTTACAGAGAGGCGTGTACTTC.